This section outlines one TCR beta chain sequence together with its context. There is no known antigen for this receptor. Per-base qualities were not stored, and no clone one base away is much larger. CDR1 is given as WNHNN and CDR2 as SYGVQD, both from the germline V gene (reference sequence). Clipping removes 4 bases from V and 4 bases from J, with 17 as the unmatched junction base count. The CDR3, cysteine through phenylalanine, is 18 amino acids long. Left in the record is the CDR3 DNA by itself, 54 bases read in frame from the first base. For repertoire sequencing, TCR beta CDR3 regions were amplified from RNA transcripts. HTBI primers and the Qiagen OneStep RT-PCR kit were used in a first-round RT-PCR, which was followed by a second-round multiplex PCR, size selection and purification. The libraries underwent paired-end sequencing with 100 bp reads on an Illumina HiSeq2000. The source study handled its data this way. SOAPnuke was used to process the reads, removing any read that contained adapters or uncalled bases, had a mean Phred below 15, or lacked an exact match to the constant primer or identifier. COPE v1.2.5 was used to merge high-quality paired reads. Clonotypes were defined as unique nucleotide sequences and were aligned to IMGT TRB V, D and J references using MiTCR v1.1. Only V-J combinations with frequency above 0.0001 were analysed, covering approximately 99% of repertoires. A TCR clonal expansion and chaos score per V-J combination was defined as the ratio of F50 clonal expansion to chaos observed in the TCRdist matrix. Welch's t-statistics and random forest were used to reduce the features to 10 to 15 V-J combinations, which were then used as input to a naive Bayes classifier. The Morisita-Horn index was used to measure how similar the thyroid and blood repertoires were. TCRdb applied fastp at Q25 and MiXCR to the public reads, then kept only in-frame beta chains. One record per CDR3 amino acid sequence lists the most common genes and DNA. TCRdb's processing, not the authors' own work, is the source of the V and J calls. This sample is represented by 40,000 or so distinct CDR3 sequences; 45% to 55% of them were singletons. 26% of the sample rests with the top ten.

Hyperthyroidism was defined as stable when no progression to ophthalmopathy occurred within 18 months of follow-up. Patients with hyperthyroidism were aged 18 to 65 years, had been newly diagnosed, and had a disease duration of less than 2 months. Patients were excluded if they had other autoimmune diseases, uncontrolled infections, pregnancy or lactation. Clinical symptoms, serum thyroxine, TRAb, thyroid ultrasound and orbital computed tomography formed the basis of the diagnosis. Ficoll-Paque density gradient centrifugation was used to isolate PBMCs from approximately 11 ml of fresh peripheral blood. Total RNA was extracted using Trizol reagent, and RNA quality was checked on an Agilent 2100 Bioanalyzer. This entry is derived from a study of Graves' ophthalmopathy and Graves' hyperthyroidism (dated by TCRdb to 2016 to 2018). At the level of the whole study: Peripheral blood was collected at initial diagnosis, prior to any treatment. The study used TCR beta repertoire signatures to distinguish Graves' ophthalmopathy from Graves' hyperthyroidism and to predict progression to ophthalmopathy. In total, 135 blood samples were TCR-sequenced: 43 ophthalmopathy, 75 hyperthyroidism and about 17 hyperthyroidism-to-ophthalmopathy patients. In more than five hyperthyroidism patients, T-cell repertoires of thyroid tissue and blood were compared. After sampling, hyperthyroidism patients received methimazole starting at 30 mg daily, and ophthalmopathy patients received high-dose intravenous methylprednisolone. The independent validation cohort included about 19 hyperthyroidism patients plus 17 patients who later progressed from hyperthyroidism to ophthalmopathy. To explore V-J signatures distinguishing ophthalmopathy from hyperthyroidism, a discovery set of 100 patients (about 41 ophthalmopathy, over 55 stable hyperthyroidism) was enrolled.

General study outcomes and caveats: Ophthalmopathy was separated from stable hyperthyroidism by the 13-signature model with more than 85% sensitivity and 81% to 83% specificity in cross-validation and with 80%/75% in the test set. Sample size was not statistically predetermined, and group allocation was not concealed from the investigators. In validation, the model predicted ophthalmopathy progression with about 70% sensitivity and less than 80% specificity; some 13 predicted patients were CT-confirmed with GO in a median of 6.5 months. Most expanded thyroid clonotypes with a frequency above 0.001 also appeared in blood, which suggests that blood repertoires may reflect the immune response in the thyroid.

The clonotype comes from an adult woman with stable Graves' hyperthyroidism. The material sequenced was peripheral blood. The chain is made from TRBV10-1 and TRBJ1-2; 8 central nucleotides agree with TRBD1. At the DNA level, the sequence is TGCGCCAGCAGTGGGCGGACAGGGTCGGCGTGCCGTTCCTATGGCTACACCTTC. This codes for CASSGRTGSACRSYGYTF.